The entry below gives a single TCR beta chain sequence along with its context. This CDR3 is built from 16 residues. The germline V gene encodes CDR1 KGHSH and CDR2 LQKENI. The J segment lost 1 base and the V segment lost 1 base, leaving 3 bases of the junction unmatched. The Seattle patients, enrolled during active infection, were followed longitudinally. TCRdb's copy holds only in-frame clones and misses some; the assay was immunoSEQ multiplex PCR. The table lists 95,000 to 150,000 clones, about four fifths of them singletons. The sample comes from a study of blood T cell repertoires in COVID-19. The sequence was obtained from a man aged 25 to 40 with COVID-19, enrolled during active disease. The sequencing sample was made of peripheral blood. The chain joins TRBV18 to TRBJ1-4, with 7 bases aligning to TRBD1. The CDR3 coding sequence is TGTGCCAGCTCACCACTTCGGGACAGAACTAATGAAAAACTGTTTTTT. Translation gives CASSPLRDRTNEKLFF.